The next 18 T cell receptor beta chains were all read from a single sample in a study of memory CD4+ T cells and cytomegalovirus serostatus. Some clones are missing from TCRdb's copy, which holds only in-frame ones; the method was immunoSEQ multiplex PCR. Among 60,000 to 70,000 clones listed, 70% to 80% were seen once. The sort gate was single viable CD3+CD4+CD8-CD45RO+ cells for memory CD4+ T cells. The sequenced sample consisted of memory CD4+ T cells from blood. These receptors originate from an adult in good health and CMV-seropositive.

This clone turned up a few times. This chain connects TRBV7-2 to TRBJ1-2; D gene unclear. The CDR3 consists of 13 residues. V was trimmed by 1 base and J by 1 base, leaving 4 bases between them. The germline V gene encodes CDR1 SGHTA and CDR2 FQGNSA. The CDR3 nucleotides read TGTGCCAGCAGCTTAGACAATAACTATGGCTACACCTTC. Its protein is CASSLDNNYGYTF. Using reference TRBV7-2 and TRBJ1-2 for the parts outside the CDR3, the full variable domain is GAGVSQSPSNKVTEKGKDVELRCDPISGHTALYWYRQSLGQGLEFLIYFQGNSAPDKSGLPSDRFSAERTGGSVSTLTIQRTQQEDSAVYLCASSLDNNYGYTFGSGTRLTVV.

The chain couples TRBV29-1 to TRBJ2-7, with D perhaps matching TRBD1 (6 bases). The CDR3 totals 14 residues. Germline CDR1 SQVTM, CDR2 ANQGSEA. Trimming cost V 2 bases and J 3 bases, with 14 bases left between them. CDR3 nucleotides: TGCAGCGTTGAAACCCCAGGGGTGGTCTACGAGCAGTACTTC. Translated, it gives CSVETPGVVYEQYF.

The chain uses TRBV15 and TRBJ1-5, with no clear D. Trimming took off 5 bases at V and 7 bases at J, with 12 bases between the two ends. This CDR3 contains 13 residues. From germline, CDR1 is LNHNV and CDR2 YYDKDF (reference sequence). The CDR3 sequence: CATSDQVNQPQHF. The CDR3 bases are TGTGCCACCAGCGACCAGGTTAACCAGCCCCAGCATTTT.

CDR3 coding DNA: TGTGCCAGCAGCGCCTCCGGGACAGGGTTATTATACACTGAAGCTTTCTTT. It yields the protein CASSASGTGLLYTEAFF. The chain couples TRBV5-6 to TRBJ1-1; TRBD1 aligns across 9 bases. Germline trimming cut 4 bases from V and 3 bases from J; bases unmatched to any gene: 13. CDR1 and CDR2 from the germline V gene are SGHDT and YYEEEE. The CDR3 covers 17 residues.

The rearrangement uses TRBV5-4 and TRBJ1-1; 9 nucleotides match TRBD1. V was pared by 3 bases and J by 4 bases, with 10 bases of the junction left unmatched. Germline V gene data show CDR1 as SGHNT and CDR2 as YYREEE (reference sequence). The CDR3 loop spans 16 amino acids. The DNA for the CDR3 is TGTGCCAGCAGCTCGACCCGGGACAGGGTTGGCACTGAAGCTTTCTTT. Translation: CASSSTRDRVGTEAFF.

This rearrangement joins TRBV10-2 to TRBJ2-7, with D perhaps TRBD2 (5 bases). The CDR3 loop spans 14 amino acids. V was trimmed by 4 bases and J by 3 bases, leaving 13 bases between them. Germline CDR1 WSHSY, CDR2 SAAADI. CDR3 in amino acids: CASSGPERNYEQYF. The CDR3 DNA sequence: TGCGCCAGCAGTGGACCGGAGCGGAACTACGAGCAGTACTTC.

V and J are TRBV2 and TRBJ1-2, with D possibly TRBD1 on 5 matching bases. In germline, CDR1 is SNHLY, CDR2 FYNNEI. V dropped 6 bases and J dropped 2 bases, with 10 bases sitting between them. The CDR3 runs 13 residues. The CDR3 reads CASSSTGNYGYTF. As DNA, the CDR3 is TGTGCCAGCAGCTCTACAGGCAACTATGGCTACACCTTC.

The chain carries TRBV28 and TRBJ2-2; D gene uncertain. CDR1 is MDHEN, CDR2 SYDVKM, per germline. The CDR3 is 13 amino acids. With 1 base removed from V and 7 bases from J, the gap between germline ends came to 7 bases. CDR3 loop: CASSLFSFGELFF. In nucleotides, the CDR3 is TGTGCCAGCAGTTTATTTAGTTTCGGGGAGCTGTTTTTT.

J is TRBJ1-4 and V is TRBV30; D not certain. Germline CDR1 GTSNPN, CDR2 SVGIG (reference sequence). The CDR3 is made up of 11 amino acids. V lost 6 bases to trimming and J lost 3 bases, with 5 bases between them. The CDR3 region has the DNA TGTGCCTGCTTCGCTAATGAAAAACTGTTTTTT. This translates into CACFANEKLFF.

The gene calls are TRBV28 and TRBJ1-5, with 8 bases matching TRBD1. The length of the CDR3 is 15 residues. Germline V lookup: CDR1 MDHEN, CDR2 SYDVKM. V lost 3 bases to trimming and J lost 9 bases; unmatched junction nucleotides: 10. Here the CDR3 reads CASSFPGQGAWPQHF. The CDR3 nucleotides read TGTGCCAGCAGTTTCCCAGGACAGGGTGCGTGGCCCCAGCATTTT.

V is TRBV28 and J is TRBJ2-7, with 7 bases fitting TRBD1. The germline CDR1 and CDR2 sequences are MDHEN and SYDVKM. This CDR3 spans 11 amino acids. CDR3 coding DNA: TGTTTCACCGGGACAGCGAAGGAGCAGTACTTC. It translates to CFTGTAKEQYF.

Within the sample, this clone is medium-sized. V is TRBV30 and J is TRBJ1-1; D uncertain. Trimming removed 2 bases from V and 2 bases from J, with 9 bases in between. The germline V gene encodes CDR1 GTSNPN and CDR2 SVGIG (reference sequence). The length of the CDR3 is 13 residues. The CDR3 coding sequence is TGTGCCTGGAGTCGGGATTATAACACTGAAGCTTTCTTT. Its translation is CAWSRDYNTEAFF.

This clone was detected once. The chain recombines TRBV25-1 with TRBJ1-2; D unclear. Germline-derived CDR1 and CDR2 are MGHDK and SYGVNS. The CDR3 totals 15 residues. V lost 2 bases and J 4 bases, leaving 14 bases between the germline ends. The CDR3 DNA is TGTGCCAGCAGTGAACCCGGGCCTATGGGCTATGGCTACACCTTC. Translated: CASSEPGPMGYGYTF.

The V gene is TRBV11-2, the J gene TRBJ1-5; D possibly corresponds to TRBD1 (5 bases). The CDR3 covers 15 residues. The V gene lost 1 base and the J gene lost 4 bases, with 11 bases spanning the gap. Germline loops: CDR1 SGHAT, CDR2 FQNNGV. CDR3 amino acids: CASSLGRGGNQPQHF. The CDR3 DNA follows: TGTGCCAGCAGCTTAGGGAGGGGAGGGAATCAGCCCCAGCATTTT.

This chain connects TRBV7-3 to TRBJ1-2, with a tentative D call TRBD1 (6 bases). There are 13 residues in the CDR3. Germline CDR1 SGHTA, CDR2 FQGTGA. Trimming cost V 4 bases and J 6 bases, with 12 bases left between them. The CDR3 region has the DNA TGTGCCAGCAGCTCTACAGGGTTGAATGGCTACACCTTC. Its translation is CASSSTGLNGYTF. The full variable domain, rest sourced from reference TRBV7-3 and TRBJ1-2, is GAGVSQTPSNKVTEKGKYVELRCDPISGHTALYWYRQSLGQGPEFLIYFQGTGAADDSGLPNDRFFAVRPEGSVSTLKIQRTERGDSAVYLCASSSTGLNGYTFGSGTRLTVV.

The chain combines TRBV6-1 with TRBJ1-1, with D tentatively TRBD1 (6 bases). V was pared by 11 bases and J by 1 base, with 20 bases between. This CDR3 has 15 residues. CDR1 and CDR2 from the germline V gene are MNHNS and SASEGT. CDR3 loop: CAARAFGGANTEAFF. For the CDR3, the DNA is TGTGCCGCCCGGGCGTTTGGGGGCGCGAACACTGAAGCTTTCTTT.

Concerning this clone: The junction and the germline gene differ at one end; a read error may be behind it. The chain uses TRBV4-1 and TRBJ2-1, with 14 bases that match TRBD2. This CDR3 spans 17 amino acids. Germline V lookup: CDR1 MGHRA, CDR2 YSYEKL. The CDR3 spells CASSHQGGGTSGRNYVF. The DNA of the CDR3 is TGCGCCAGCAGCCATCAGGGAGGGGGGACTAGCGGGAGAAATTATGTCTTC.

The chain recombines TRBV28 with TRBJ1-2; TRBD1 might be the D (5 bases). This CDR3 region has 13 residues. Germline V gene lookup returns CDR1 MDHEN and CDR2 SYDVKM. V dropped 5 bases and J dropped 1 base, with 8 bases sitting between them. CDR3 nucleotide sequence: TGTGCCAGCAGTCTGACAGTTAACTATGGCTACACCTTC. It specifies CASSLTVNYGYTF.